Described below is a single T cell receptor beta chain sequence and its context. What it recognizes is unknown. This sample is part of a study of radiotherapy plus CTLA-4 blockade in lung cancer. The overall study: Objective responses emerged in 18% of patients, and over 30% attained disease control. Study-wide results and caveats: An expansion of tumor-derived TCR clones occurred in blood after radiotherapy plus ipilimumab.

Germline V gene sequence: CDR1 MNHNS, CDR2 SASEGT. Trimming took 4 bases from V and 4 from J; bases not matched to a gene: 1. The CDR3 runs to 15 residues. Data came from immunoSEQ multiplex PCR; TCRdb stores just in-frame clones and leaves some out. The sample lists around 110,000 clones, around 84% seen once, with roughly 3.5% in the top ten. This TCR derives from a human donor with non-small cell lung cancer that progressed on radiotherapy plus ipilimumab. Some clones in this sample may be carry-over from other donors' samples. V is TRBV6-1 and J is TRBJ2-3, with 14 nucleotides matching TRBD2. Sequencing used peripheral blood, obtained from a patient treated with radiotherapy plus ipilimumab. For the CDR3, the DNA is TGTGCCAGCAGTGGACTAGCGGGGGGGCCAGATACGCAGTATTTT. This encodes CASSGLAGGPDTQYF.